This TCR beta chain was sequenced during a study of blood T cell repertoires in COVID-19. About the study: T cells, B-cell-depleted T cells, or PBMCs supplied cDNA or gDNA.

The germline V and J ends were trimmed by 6 bases and 1 base, with 6 bases remaining between them. From germline, CDR1 is LGHDT and CDR2 YNNKEL (reference sequence). The CDR3 totals 13 residues. TCRdb's copy holds only in-frame clones and misses some; the assay was immunoSEQ multiplex PCR. The sample lists under 85,000 clones, roughly 84% seen once, with around 3.4% in the top ten. Sequenced sample: peripheral blood. The chain is built from TRBV3-1 (or the pseudogene TRBV3-2) and TRBJ2-2, with D unresolved. The TCR sequence derives from a man between 45 and 60 years old with acute or convalescent COVID-19. The CDR3 nucleotides are TGTGCCAGCAGACCGGGGAACACCGGGGAGCTGTTTTTT. Protein product: CASRPGNTGELFF.